The T cell receptor beta chain under discussion was sequenced for a study of PD-L1 blockade in urothelial cancer. Study overall: Male patients with bladder-origin urothelial cancer numbered about 90% of the roughly 30. Median blood clonality was around 0.074, with tens of thousands of unique TCRs. Samples of blood were analyzed 3 weeks (second dose) and 6 weeks after treatment start.

The V end was cut by 1 base, the J end by 5 bases, with 12 bases between. This CDR3 has 15 residues. Per the germline V gene, CDR1 is SEHNR and CDR2 is FQNEAQ (reference sequence). Time point indicated: peripheral blood 6 weeks after treatment start. Here immunoSEQ multiplex PCR was the method, and the copy in TCRdb shows in-frame clones only, minus some. Of about 30,000 clones listed, roughly nine tenths are singletons. The sequence was collected from a man older than 75 with urothelial cancer. V usage is TRBV7-9 and J usage is TRBJ2-1, with D tentatively TRBD1 (6 bases). Sequencing was performed on PBMCs, taken around atezolizumab (anti-PD-L1) treatment. The chain's CDR3 is CASSLGQAKDNEQFF. The CDR3 DNA sequence: TGTGCCAGCAGCTTAGGACAGGCCAAGGACAATGAGCAGTTCTTC.